The 11 T cell receptor beta chains in this list originate from one sample, sequenced in a study of naive and memory T cell subsets. Two oligonucleotides, mixed equimolar, formed the beta constant-region primer covering TRBC1 and TRBC2. TCRdb ran MiXCR on the UMI-ligation and nested PCR reads and lists one entry per CDR3 protein. The sample has approximately 85,000 distinct CDR3 sequences, around 6.5% seen once; the top ten hold over 1.5%. Sequencing was done on a sample of central memory CD4+ T cells from blood. These receptors came from a human donor in good health.

The chain uses TRBV6-5 and TRBJ2-1, with D maybe TRBD2 (6 bases). V lost 0 bases, J lost 0 bases, and 15 bases lay in between. The CDR3 spans 18 residues. Germline CDR1 reads MNHEY; CDR2 reads SVGAGI. The CDR3 nucleotides read TGTGCCAGCAGTTACTCTAGGGTAGCGGCGAGCTCCTACAATGAGCAGTTCTTC. As protein: CASSYSRVAASSYNEQFF.

This clonotype was observed at least ten times. CDR3 nucleotides: TGTGCCTGGAGTTACAGCAGAAATCAGCCCCAGCATTTT. Translating gives CAWSYSRNQPQHF. The chain recombines TRBV30 with TRBJ1-5; D remains unclear. Germline CDR1 is GTSNPN and CDR2 is SVGIG (reference sequence). The CDR3 is 13 residues long. V lost 2 bases and J 4 bases, leaving 9 bases between the germline ends.

This clonotype has a count of ten or more. The chain links TRBV7-2 to TRBJ1-1; 8 bases agree with TRBD1. J gave up 1 base and V 5 bases, and 3 bases lay outside the gene matches. The CDR3 consists of 14 residues. The germline gives CDR1 SGHTA, CDR2 FQGNSA. The chain's CDR3 is CASSPGGTNTEAFF. The CDR3 DNA is TGTGCCAGCAGCCCAGGGGGCACGAACACTGAAGCTTTCTTT. Full variable domain (outside the CDR3, taken from reference TRBV7-2 and TRBJ1-1): GAGVSQSPSNKVTEKGKDVELRCDPISGHTALYWYRQSLGQGLEFLIYFQGNSAPDKSGLPSDRFSAERTGGSVSTLTIQRTQQEDSAVYLCASSPGGTNTEAFFGQGTRLTVV.

There are many counts of this clonotype. The rearrangement links TRBV12-3 or TRBV12-4 to TRBJ2-3, with D possibly matching TRBD2 (5 bases). The CDR3 is 15 amino acids. Trimming removed 3 bases at V and 4 bases at J, with 14 bases between. In nucleotides, the CDR3 is TGTGCCAGCAGTTTGGACTCCGATTTTGCAGATACGCAGTATTTT. Protein product: CASSLDSDFADTQYF.

This clonotype was observed at least ten times. The chain recombines TRBV7-6 with TRBJ2-2, with D possibly TRBD2 on 6 matching bases. Germline V gene sequence: CDR1 SGHVS, CDR2 FNYEAQ. The germline V and J ends were trimmed by 5 bases and 9 bases, with 19 bases remaining between them. This CDR3 region has 15 residues. The CDR3 here is CASSTAELGGRELFF. DNA of the CDR3: TGTGCCAGCAGCACCGCCGAACTAGGAGGGCGGGAGCTGTTTTTT.

Many counts were recorded for this clonotype. This rearrangement joins TRBV18 to TRBJ1-6; no clear D gene. The germline V and J ends were trimmed by 2 bases and 6 bases, with 17 bases remaining between them. Germline CDR1 is KGHSH and CDR2 is LQKENI. The CDR3 contains 17 residues. The CDR3 DNA reads TGTGCCAGCTCACCAGACAAGTCGGCCGAGCCTAATTCACCCCTCCACTTT. Protein product: CASSPDKSAEPNSPLHF.

In this sample, this clonotype turned up many times. The J gene is TRBJ1-1, the V gene TRBV27, with D possibly TRBD1 on 5 matching bases. V lost 4 bases to trimming and J lost 0 bases, with 15 bases between them. Per germline, CDR1 MNHEY and CDR2 SMNVEV (reference sequence). This CDR3 spans 16 amino acids. CDR3: CASSSAGGRVNTEAFF. The DNA of the CDR3 is TGTGCCAGCAGTTCCGCCGGGGGACGGGTGAACACTGAAGCTTTCTTT.

The chain combines TRBV12-5 with TRBJ1-1; a possible D gene is TRBD1 (5 bases). Germline loops: CDR1 LGHNT, CDR2 FRNRAP. The V end was cut by 0 bases, the J end by 4 bases, with 15 bases between. This CDR3 region has 16 residues. The CDR3 bases are TGTGCTAGTGGTTTGGTACTAAGCAGGGTCGGCACTGAAGCTTTCTTT. Its translation: CASGLVLSRVGTEAFF.

This clonotype occurred many times. This sequence joins TRBV7-9 and TRBJ1-1; D uncertain. This CDR3 spans 13 amino acids. Trimming removed 3 bases from V and 2 bases from J, with 7 bases in between. CDR1 SEHNR and CDR2 FQNEAQ come from the germline V gene (reference sequence). The CDR3 coding sequence is TGTGCCAGCAGCTTTGAGGGCAACACTGAAGCTTTCTTT. Its protein is CASSFEGNTEAFF. Supplemented by reference TRBV7-9 and TRBJ1-1, the full variable domain reads DTGVSQNPRHKITKRGQNVTFRCDPISEHNRLYWYRQTLGQGPEFLTYFQNEAQLEKSRLLSDRFSAERPKGSFSTLEIQRTEQGDSAMYLCASSFEGNTEAFFGQGTRLTVV.

The table lists this clonotype with many counts. The J gene is TRBJ1-6, the V gene TRBV18, with unresolved D. V dropped 6 bases and J dropped 3 bases, with 12 bases sitting between them. CDR1 and CDR2 from the germline V gene are KGHSH and LQKENI. The CDR3 is made up of 15 amino acids. The CDR3 DNA follows: TGTGCCAGCTCTGAATACGGTCACTATAATTCACCCCTCCACTTT. It encodes CASSEYGHYNSPLHF.

The sample holds many counts of this clonotype. The CDR3 spells CASGSSSGTEAFF. The CDR3 DNA sequence: TGTGCTAGTGGGTCAAGTTCGGGCACTGAAGCTTTCTTT. V gene TRBV12-5 combines with J gene TRBJ1-1, with unresolved D. The germline V gene has CDR1 LGHNT and CDR2 FRNRAP. V lost 6 bases and J 4 bases, leaving 12 bases between the germline ends. The CDR3 consists of 13 residues.